Shown below are 8 T cell receptor beta chains from a single sample sequenced in a study of blood T cells in healthy people across ages. Primed by a sample-barcoded 5' primer and a J-beta primer mix, a second PCR proceeded for 7 to 11 cycles. A single record per CDR3 protein comes from TCRdb applying MiXCR to the 5' RACE reads. The table shows about 680,000 distinct CDR3 sequences, with about 52% occurring only once. Sequencing was performed on blood. The receptor source for this set is a woman aged 60 to 75 in good health.

This clonotype was counted only a few times. The chain employs TRBV24-1 and TRBJ2-3; D is unclear. Trimming removed 9 bases at V and 1 base at J, with 10 bases between. This CDR3 has 13 amino acids. Germline CDR1 KGHDR, CDR2 SFDVKD. The CDR3 spells CATANFRTDTQYF. CDR3 coding DNA: TGTGCCACCGCTAACTTCCGCACAGATACGCAGTATTTT.

The V and J genes are TRBV28 and TRBJ2-7, with D uncertain. Germline CDR1 MDHEN, CDR2 SYDVKM. Trimming took 4 bases from V and 2 from J, leaving 6 bases between them. This CDR3 has 12 amino acids. In nucleotides, the CDR3 is TGTGCCAGCAGTTCGTCGACCTACGAGCAGTACTTC. Its protein product is CASSSSTYEQYF.

The rearrangement uses TRBV14 and TRBJ2-5, with 7 bases matching TRBD2. This CDR3 is 16 amino acids long. Trimming cost V 1 base and J 11 bases; bases outside gene matches: 16. Germline CDR1 SGHDN, CDR2 FVKESK. The CDR3 sequence is CASSQVDSGGYNEQYF. CDR3 sequence (DNA): TGTGCCAGCAGCCAAGTCGATTCGGGAGGTTACAATGAGCAGTACTTC.

The genes are TRBV7-2 and TRBJ2-5, with 7 bases fitting TRBD1. With the DNA end fitting TRBJ2-4 better, the J assignment may be wrong. The CDR3 totals 15 residues. Per germline, CDR1 SGHTA and CDR2 FQGNSA. The CDR3 here is CASSAQTGWEDIQYF. In DNA form, the CDR3 reads TGTGCCAGCAGCGCCCAGACAGGGTGGGAAGACATTCAGTACTTC.

The rearrangement joins TRBV20-1 to TRBJ1-1, with TRBD1 as a possible D gene (5 bases). V was clipped by 1 base and J by 1 base, with 10 bases between them. The CDR3 runs 14 residues. CDR1 DFQATT and CDR2 SNEGSKA come from the germline V gene (reference sequence). The CDR3 loop reads CSARASTANTEAFF. CDR3 nucleotides: TGCAGTGCTAGAGCTTCGACAGCGAACACTGAAGCTTTCTTT.

The J gene is TRBJ2-5, the V gene TRBV5-1; 10 bases map to TRBD2. V was clipped by 3 bases and J by 5 bases; unmatched bases: 10. The CDR3 contains 16 residues. Per the germline V gene, CDR1 is SGHRS and CDR2 is YFSETQ. The CDR3 bases are TGCGCCAGCAGCTCGGACACTAGCGGGGCCCATGAGACCCAGTACTTC. Its protein is CASSSDTSGAHETQYF.

This clonotype was observed a few times. J is TRBJ2-1 and V is TRBV29-1, with 10 bases identical to TRBD2. CDR3 length: 15 amino acids. The trim removed 3 bases at V and 6 bases at J, leaving 8 bases unmatched. Germline loops: CDR1 SQVTM, CDR2 ANQGSEA. CDR3 loop: CSVELPSGSRNEQFF. CDR3 nucleotide sequence: TGCAGCGTTGAGTTACCTAGCGGGAGCCGCAATGAGCAGTTCTTC.

The rearrangement joins TRBV12-3 or TRBV12-4 to TRBJ2-3, with D possibly matching TRBD2 (5 bases). This CDR3 comprises 15 residues. V lost 2 bases and J lost 5, with 14 bases in between. In DNA, the CDR3 is TGTGCCAGCAGTTTAAGAGGGAGTGAGCAAGATACGCAGTATTTT. Its translation: CASSLRGSEQDTQYF.